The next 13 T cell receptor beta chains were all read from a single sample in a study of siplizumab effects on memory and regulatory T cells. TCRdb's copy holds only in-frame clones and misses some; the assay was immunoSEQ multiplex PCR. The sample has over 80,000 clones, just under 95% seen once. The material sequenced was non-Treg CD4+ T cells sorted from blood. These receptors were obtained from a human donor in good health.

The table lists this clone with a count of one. Here the CDR3 DNA reads TGTGCCAGTAGTGTTAGCGGGAGTATAAGGGATGAGCAGTTCTTC. Translating gives CASSVSGSIRDEQFF. The chain carries TRBV19 and TRBJ2-1; 9 nucleotides line up with TRBD2. With V trimmed by 5 bases and J by 8 bases, 10 bases remained unmatched. This CDR3 is 15 amino acids long. Germline values: CDR1 LNHDA, CDR2 SQIVND (reference sequence).

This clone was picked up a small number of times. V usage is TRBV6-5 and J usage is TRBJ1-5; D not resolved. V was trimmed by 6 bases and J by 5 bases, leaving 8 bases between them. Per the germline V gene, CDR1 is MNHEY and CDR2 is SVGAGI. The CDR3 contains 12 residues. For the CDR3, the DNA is TGTGCCAGCAGCACCGGGGATCAGCCCCAGCATTTT. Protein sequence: CASSTGDQPQHF.

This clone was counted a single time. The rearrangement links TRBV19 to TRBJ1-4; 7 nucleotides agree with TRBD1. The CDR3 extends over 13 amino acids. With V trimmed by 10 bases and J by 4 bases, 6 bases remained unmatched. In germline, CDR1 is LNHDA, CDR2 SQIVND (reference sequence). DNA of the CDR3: TGTGCCACCCGACAGGGCATTAATGAAAAACTGTTTTTT. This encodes CATRQGINEKLFF. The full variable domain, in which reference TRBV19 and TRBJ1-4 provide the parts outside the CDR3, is DGGITQSPKYLFRKEGQNVTLSCEQNLNHDAMYWYRQDPGQGLRLIYYSQIVNDFQKGDIAEGYSVSREKKESFPLTVTSAQKNPTAFYLCATRQGINEKLFFGSGTQLSVL.

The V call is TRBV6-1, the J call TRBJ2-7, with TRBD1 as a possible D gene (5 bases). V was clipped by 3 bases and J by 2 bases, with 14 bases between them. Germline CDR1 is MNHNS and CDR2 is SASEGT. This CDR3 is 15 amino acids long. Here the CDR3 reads CASSEPGRVPYEQYF. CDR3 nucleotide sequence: TGTGCCAGCAGTGAGCCCGGCAGGGTCCCCTACGAGCAGTACTTC.

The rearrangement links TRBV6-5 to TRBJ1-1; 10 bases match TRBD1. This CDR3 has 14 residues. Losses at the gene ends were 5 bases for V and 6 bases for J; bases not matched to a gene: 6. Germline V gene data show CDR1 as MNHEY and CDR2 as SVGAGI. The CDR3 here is CASSRTGGEAEAFF. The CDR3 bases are TGTGCCAGCAGTCGGACAGGGGGTGAAGCTGAAGCTTTCTTT.

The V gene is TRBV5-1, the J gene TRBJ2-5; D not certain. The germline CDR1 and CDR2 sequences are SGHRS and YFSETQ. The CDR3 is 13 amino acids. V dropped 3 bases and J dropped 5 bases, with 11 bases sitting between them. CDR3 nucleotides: TGCGCCAGCAGCTACCGGGCCCCGGAGACCCAGTACTTC. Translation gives CASSYRAPETQYF.

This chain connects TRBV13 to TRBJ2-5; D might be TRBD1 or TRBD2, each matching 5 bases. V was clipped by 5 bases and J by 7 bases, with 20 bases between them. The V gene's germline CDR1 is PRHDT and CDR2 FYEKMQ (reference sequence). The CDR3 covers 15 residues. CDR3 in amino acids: CASSTGTTNPGTQYF. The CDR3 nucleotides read TGTGCCAGCAGCACCGGGACCACCAACCCGGGGACCCAGTACTTC.

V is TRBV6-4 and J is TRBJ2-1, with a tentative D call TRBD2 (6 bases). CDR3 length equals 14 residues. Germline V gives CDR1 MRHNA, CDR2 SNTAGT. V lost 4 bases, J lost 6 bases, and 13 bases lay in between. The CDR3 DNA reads TGTGCCAGCAGTGTAGGGGAGGCTGGCAATGAGCAGTTCTTC. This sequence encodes CASSVGEAGNEQFF.

In nucleotides, the CDR3 is TGTGCCACCAGCACCTCTTTGGGTATCGGCTACACCTTC. Amino acids: CATSTSLGIGYTF. This chain links TRBV15 with TRBJ1-2; D is unresolved. The V gene's germline CDR1 is LNHNV and CDR2 YYDKDF (reference sequence). The CDR3 totals 13 residues. Trimming shortened V by 4 bases and J by 8 bases, and 14 bases separated the two germline ends.

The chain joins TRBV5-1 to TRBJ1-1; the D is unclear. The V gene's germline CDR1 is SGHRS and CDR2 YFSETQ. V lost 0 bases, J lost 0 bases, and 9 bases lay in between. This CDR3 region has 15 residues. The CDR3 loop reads CASSLGPQLNTEAFF. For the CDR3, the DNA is TGCGCCAGCAGCTTGGGGCCACAGTTGAACACTGAAGCTTTCTTT.

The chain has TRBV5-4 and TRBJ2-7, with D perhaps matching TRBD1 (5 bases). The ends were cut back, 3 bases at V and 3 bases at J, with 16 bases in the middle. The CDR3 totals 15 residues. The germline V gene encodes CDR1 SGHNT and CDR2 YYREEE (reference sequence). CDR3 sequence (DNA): TGTGCCAGCAGCTACATGGGGCGCCCACTCTACGAGCAGTACTTC. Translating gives CASSYMGRPLYEQYF.

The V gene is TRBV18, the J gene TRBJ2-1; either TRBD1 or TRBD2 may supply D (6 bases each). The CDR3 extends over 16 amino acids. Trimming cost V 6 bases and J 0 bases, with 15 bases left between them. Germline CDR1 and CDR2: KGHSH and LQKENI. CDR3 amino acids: CASSLGSGASYNEQFF. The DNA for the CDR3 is TGTGCCAGCTCGCTGGGCTCGGGGGCCTCCTACAATGAGCAGTTCTTC.

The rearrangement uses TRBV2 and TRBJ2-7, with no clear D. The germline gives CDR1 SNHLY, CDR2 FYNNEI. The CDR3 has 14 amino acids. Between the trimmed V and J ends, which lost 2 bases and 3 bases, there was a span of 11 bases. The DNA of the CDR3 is TGTGCCAGCAGTGAATTGGGCAGAATCTACGAGCAGTACTTC. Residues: CASSELGRIYEQYF.